Sequencing of this T cell receptor beta chain was carried out in a study of regulatory T cells in long-lasting Graves disease. Time point specified: newly diagnosed GD, antithyroid drugs for less than 3 months. PBMC-extracted RNA yielded the TCR library. Building the TCR beta libraries relied on iRepertoire HTBI primers, and CDR3 regions underwent Arm-PCR. TCRdb redid the calling of the multiplex PCR reads with MiXCR, one entry per CDR3 protein. The sample has 600,000 to 650,000 distinct CDR3 sequences; 16% are singletons. The J segment lost 3 bases and the V segment lost 5 bases, leaving 4 bases of the junction unmatched. The CDR3 length is 12 residues. CDR1 and CDR2 (germline): GTSNPN, SVGIG (reference sequence). Study-wide results and caveats: Persistent disease favored TRBV28, TRBJ1-2 and TRBJ2-5. A greater number of public clonotypes (over 2,500) was shared by persistent patients than by new patients (roughly 880).

This clonotype was detected many times. No antigen is known for it. These data also featured in a second study, about T cells in Graves' hyperthyroidism and ophthalmopathy. That paper notes: Ophthalmopathy, as predicted by the model, came a median around 6.7 months after the prediction.

This chain joins TRBV30 and TRBJ2-7; the match to TRBD1 covers 7 bases. Sequenced material: peripheral blood mononuclear cells (PBMCs), taken at new diagnosis, from a patient treated with antithyroid drugs. This clonotype originated in a woman aged 25 to 45 with Graves disease. CDR3 nucleotide sequence: TGTGCCTGGGGACAGGTGCTCTACGAGCAGTACTTC. It is translated as CAWGQVLYEQYF.